Presented here are 21 T cell receptor beta chains from one specimen sequenced in a study of blood T cell repertoires in COVID-19. Some clones are missing from TCRdb's copy, which holds only in-frame ones; the method was immunoSEQ multiplex PCR. The repertoire consists of about 34,000 clones, with approximately 77% occurring once and the leading ten covering roughly 17%. The specimen sequenced was peripheral blood. These receptors were obtained from a human donor in a cohort sampled during active COVID-19.

V gene TRBV27 combines with J gene TRBJ2-7; TRBD1 aligns across 7 bases. V trimming: 5 bases; J trimming: 6 bases; junction bases outside the gene matches: 13. This CDR3 spans 15 amino acids. Germline V lookup: CDR1 MNHEY, CDR2 SMNVEV (reference sequence). Here the CDR3 reads CASSIRGQLVFEQYF. DNA for the CDR3: TGTGCCAGCAGTATACGGGGACAGCTAGTGTTCGAGCAGTACTTC.

This clone was detected a few times. The rearrangement joins TRBV19 to TRBJ1-2; D uncertain. CDR1 and CDR2 (germline): LNHDA, SQIVND (reference sequence). V was clipped by 10 bases and J by 0 bases, with 18 bases between them. The CDR3 has 15 residues. CDR3 sequence (DNA): TGTGCCACCGGTCGGGGAACCCTGACTAACTATGGCTACACCTTC. It specifies CATGRGTLTNYGYTF.

The V and J genes are TRBV29-1 and TRBJ2-2; 12 bases align to TRBD2. The CDR3 spans 15 residues. In germline, CDR1 is SQVTM, CDR2 ANQGSEA. Unmatched junction bases numbered 2, after V lost 6 bases and J lost 0 bases. The CDR3 is CSVTSGGSNTGELFF. CDR3 DNA sequence: TGCAGCGTGACTAGCGGGGGATCGAACACCGGGGAGCTGTTTTTT.

The chain is built from TRBV2 and TRBJ2-5; unclear D gene. Between the trimmed V and J ends, which lost 4 bases and 3 bases, there was a span of 9 bases. The CDR3 length is 13 residues. Germline CDR1 and CDR2: SNHLY and FYNNEI. CDR3 sequence: CASSGQVKETQYF. CDR3 bases: TGTGCCAGCAGTGGACAAGTTAAAGAGACCCAGTACTTC.

This clone came up once. The rearrangement links TRBV6-5 to TRBJ2-1; possibly TRBD1 for D (5 bases). The germline V gene encodes CDR1 MNHEY and CDR2 SVGAGI. The CDR3 covers 13 residues. CDR3 amino acids: CATAGKGVKEQFF. The CDR3 DNA follows: TGTGCTACCGCAGGGAAGGGTGTTAAAGAGCAGTTCTTC.

This clone was seen many times. The chain carries TRBV6-5 and TRBJ1-2; 8 nucleotides align to TRBD1. The CDR3 consists of 14 residues. Germline assignment: CDR1 MNHEY and CDR2 SVGAGI. Trimming at V came to 9 bases and at J to 4 bases, leaving 10 bases not matched to a gene. The CDR3 protein is CASGTTGAVYGYTF. CDR3 sequence (DNA): TGTGCCAGTGGGACGACAGGGGCCGTCTATGGCTACACCTTC.

V is TRBV5-6 and J is TRBJ2-4; 10 nucleotides align to TRBD2. The CDR3 sequence is 16 residues long. J gave up 1 base and V 1 base, and 2 bases lay outside the gene matches. The germline V gene encodes CDR1 SGHDT and CDR2 YYEEEE. Here the CDR3 reads CASSLSSGRAKNIQYF. The CDR3 region has the DNA TGTGCCAGCAGCTTGAGTAGCGGGAGGGCCAAAAACATTCAGTACTTC.

The chain uses TRBV6-6 and TRBJ2-7, with 14 bases lining up with TRBD2. CDR3 length: 16 amino acids. Germline values: CDR1 MNHNY, CDR2 SVGAGI (reference sequence). J was trimmed by 4 bases and V by 6 bases; bases with no gene match: 8. The DNA of the CDR3 is TGTGCCAGCAGAACCGGGACTAGCGGGAGAGAGTACGAGCAGTACTTC. Translating gives CASRTGTSGREYEQYF.

This rearrangement joins TRBV5-4 to TRBJ2-5; D perhaps matches TRBD1 (5 bases). V lost 2 bases and J lost 5, with 22 bases in between. Germline values: CDR1 SGHNT, CDR2 YYREEE (reference sequence). The CDR3 has 17 residues. The chain's CDR3 is CASSLGDSGPSSETQYF. DNA of the CDR3: TGTGCCAGCAGCTTAGGTGACAGTGGACCCTCCTCGGAGACCCAGTACTTC. The entire variable domain, with the rest obtained from reference TRBV5-4 and TRBJ2-5, is as follows: ETGVTQSPTHLIKTRGQQVTLRCSSQSGHNTVSWYQQALGQGPQFIFQYYREEENGRGNFPPRFSGLQFPNYSSELNVNALELDDSALYLCASSLGDSGPSSETQYFGPGTRLLVL.

This clone was detected a few times. V and J are TRBV27 and TRBJ2-2, with 9 bases matching TRBD1. The CDR3 extends over 16 amino acids. Trimming at V came to 6 bases and at J to 6 bases, leaving 11 bases not matched to a gene. Germline CDR1 MNHEY, CDR2 SMNVEV (reference sequence). This chain's CDR3 is CASRSRTGDTSGELFF. The DNA of the CDR3 is TGTGCCAGCAGATCTCGGACAGGGGACACCTCCGGGGAGCTGTTTTTT.

The CDR3, as DNA: TGTGCCAGCAGCCAAGATGTGAGGAGTGTAGGTGGAAGGGGCTACACCTTC. Protein product: CASSQDVRSVGGRGYTF. The chain is built from TRBV3-1 (or the pseudogene TRBV3-2) and TRBJ1-2; no clear D gene. The V and J ends lost 0 bases and 8 bases respectively, with 22 bases between them. The germline V gene has CDR1 LGHDT and CDR2 YNNKEL (reference sequence). The CDR3 runs to 17 residues.

The CDR3 protein is CASSIIIAGGRGNEQFF. Here the CDR3 DNA reads TGTGCCAGTAGTATAATAATCGCTGGCGGGAGGGGTAATGAGCAGTTCTTC. The chain joins TRBV19 to TRBJ2-1; 9 nucleotides align to TRBD2. The CDR3 covers 17 residues. V was pared by 2 bases and J by 7 bases, with 12 bases of the junction left unmatched. CDR1 is LNHDA, CDR2 SQIVND, per germline (reference sequence).

The V call is TRBV7-9, the J call TRBJ1-1; tentatively, D is TRBD1 (5 bases). The CDR3 has 14 amino acids. The V end was cut by 5 bases, the J end by 5 bases, with 15 bases between. CDR1 and CDR2 (germline): SEHNR, FQNEAQ (reference sequence). The CDR3 region is CASSPRGGVTEAFF. CDR3 DNA: TGTGCCAGCAGCCCCCGGGGGGGGGTGACTGAAGCTTTCTTT.

V and J are TRBV28 and TRBJ2-2; no reliable D call. V was trimmed by 2 bases and J by 7 bases, leaving 8 bases between them. Germline CDR1 is MDHEN and CDR2 is SYDVKM. This CDR3 spans 13 amino acids. The CDR3 DNA reads TGTGCCAGCAGTTTACCGCGCTACGGGGAGCTGTTTTTT. Translated, it gives CASSLPRYGELFF.

This clone was detected only a few times. The chain is built from TRBV7-3 and TRBJ2-7, with 9 bases lining up with TRBD1. The CDR3 covers 15 residues. The J segment lost 4 bases and the V segment lost 3 bases, leaving 7 bases of the junction unmatched. Germline V lookup: CDR1 SGHTA, CDR2 FQGTGA. CDR3 sequence reads: CASSFTGTGRYEQYF. The CDR3 coding sequence is TGTGCCAGCAGCTTTACCGGGACAGGGCGGTACGAGCAGTACTTC.

This chain connects TRBV6-5 to TRBJ2-7; 7 nucleotides agree with TRBD1. J was trimmed by 2 bases and V by 5 bases; bases with no gene match: 3. Per germline, CDR1 MNHEY and CDR2 SVGAGI. This CDR3 is built from 13 residues. CDR3 amino acids: CASSIGQAYEQYF. The CDR3 nucleotides read TGTGCCAGCAGTATAGGACAGGCCTACGAGCAGTACTTC.

The CDR3 is CASSQVGRQGSPLHF. The CDR3, as DNA: TGTGCCAGCAGCCAAGTGGGCAGGCAGGGTTCACCCCTCCACTTT. The chain combines TRBV14 with TRBJ1-6; possibly TRBD1 for D (5 bases). V lost 1 base and J 9 bases, leaving 13 bases between the germline ends. The length of the CDR3 is 15 residues. Germline values: CDR1 SGHDN, CDR2 FVKESK.

This chain links TRBV19 with TRBJ1-1; TRBD1 is a possible D gene (6 bases). The germline gives CDR1 LNHDA, CDR2 SQIVND (reference sequence). The CDR3 has 14 amino acids. Trimming left V 5 bases short and J 0 bases short, with 10 bases between. For the CDR3, the DNA is TGTGCCAGTAGTCGAGGGACACTGAACACTGAAGCTTTCTTT. Translation: CASSRGTLNTEAFF.

The rearrangement links TRBV19 to TRBJ2-6; TRBD1 aligns across 8 bases. This CDR3 has 16 amino acids. Germline V gene data show CDR1 as LNHDA and CDR2 as SQIVND (reference sequence). V dropped 3 bases and J dropped 4; count of bases not matched to a gene: 5. The CDR3 region has the DNA TGTGCCAGTAGTATCCCCCAGGGGGCAGGGGCCAACGTCCTGACTTTC. Its protein is CASSIPQGAGANVLTF. The variable domain in full, with the rest retrieved from reference TRBV19 and TRBJ2-6, is DGGITQSPKYLFRKEGQNVTLSCEQNLNHDAMYWYRQDPGQGLRLIYYSQIVNDFQKGDIAEGYSVSREKKESFPLTVTSAQKNPTAFYLCASSIPQGAGANVLTFGAGSRLTVL.

The genes are TRBV27 and TRBJ2-7, with 16 bases matching TRBD2. The junction had 3 bases not matched to a gene; V was cut back by 5 bases and J by 2 bases. Germline V gene data show CDR1 as MNHEY and CDR2 as SMNVEV (reference sequence). This CDR3 spans 16 amino acids. In DNA, the CDR3 is TGTGCCAGCAGTCCCGGGACTAGCGGGAGGGCCTACGAGCAGTACTTC. Amino acid sequence: CASSPGTSGRAYEQYF.

The V and J genes are TRBV6-1 and TRBJ2-5; D perhaps matches TRBD2 (6 bases). Germline V CDR1 and CDR2: MNHNS, SASEGT. Trimming removed 0 bases at V and 4 bases at J, with 15 bases between. There are 16 residues in the CDR3. For the CDR3, the DNA is TGTGCCAGCAGTGAAGCGGGGGACTTCCTGTCAGAGACCCAGTACTTC. The encoded protein is CASSEAGDFLSETQYF.